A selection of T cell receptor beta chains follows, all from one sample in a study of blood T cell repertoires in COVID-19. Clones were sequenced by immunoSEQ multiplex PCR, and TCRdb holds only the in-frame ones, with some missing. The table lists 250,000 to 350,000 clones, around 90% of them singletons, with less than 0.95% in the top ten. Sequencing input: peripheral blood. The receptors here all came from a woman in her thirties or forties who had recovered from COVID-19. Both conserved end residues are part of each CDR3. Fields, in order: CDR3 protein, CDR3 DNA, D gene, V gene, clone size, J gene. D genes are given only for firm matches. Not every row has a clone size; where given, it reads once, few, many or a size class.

CASSIVGGPYNEQFF	TGTGCCAGTAGTATAGTCGGAGGGCCTTACAATGAGCAGTTCTTC	NA	TRBV19	NA	TRBJ2-1
CASRRQGENTIYF	TGTGCCAGCAGGAGACAGGGGGAAAACACCATATATTTT	TRBD1	TRBV6-5	NA	TRBJ1-3
CASSERLARTGELFF	TGTGCCAGCAGTGAAAGACTAGCTAGGACCGGGGAGCTGTTTTTT	TRBD2	TRBV6-1	NA	TRBJ2-2
CASSYGGTLRAEAFF	TGTGCCAGCAGTTACGGAGGGACCCTCAGGGCCGAAGCTTTCTTT	NA	TRBV6-5	once	TRBJ1-1
CATSDYLGAHGYTF	TGTGCCACCAGTGATTATTTGGGAGCACATGGCTACACCTTC	NA	TRBV24-1	few	TRBJ1-2
CASIQQGAETQYF	TGTGCCAGCATTCAACAGGGGGCCGAGACCCAGTACTTC	TRBD1	TRBV12-3/TRBV12-4	NA	TRBJ2-5
CASSLGGSNQPQHF	TGCGCCAGCAGCTTGGGAGGTAGCAATCAGCCCCAGCATTTT	NA	TRBV5-1	NA	TRBJ1-5
CASSFSGTSDRQYF	TGTGCCAGCAGTTTTTCCGGGACTAGTGATCGGCAGTACTTC	TRBD2	TRBV27	NA	TRBJ2-4
CAWSEGRGSAEAFF	TGTGCCTGGAGTGAGGGCAGGGGGTCGGCTGAAGCTTTCTTT	TRBD1	TRBV30	NA	TRBJ1-1
CASSIESFPYNEQFF	TGTGCCAGTAGTATCGAGAGTTTTCCCTACAATGAGCAGTTCTTC	NA	TRBV19	NA	TRBJ2-1
CASSAEGLAGANEQFF	TGTGCCAGCAGCGCCGAGGGACTAGCGGGAGCGAATGAGCAGTTCTTC	TRBD2	TRBV9	once	TRBJ2-1
CASSYAGATYEQYF	TGTGCCAGCAGTTACGCAGGTGCAACCTACGAGCAGTACTTC	NA	TRBV6-5	NA	TRBJ2-7
CASSYEWNSPLHF	TGTGCCAGCAGTTACGAGTGGAATTCACCCCTCCACTTT	NA	TRBV6-5	once	TRBJ1-6
CASSEAASYGEAFF	TGTGCCAGCAGTGAAGCCGCATCGTACGGGGAAGCTTTCTTT	NA	TRBV2	NA	TRBJ1-1
CASSLLGTSGGNEQFF	TGTGCCAGCAGTTTATTGGGTACTAGCGGAGGCAATGAGCAGTTCTTC	TRBD2	TRBV27	NA	TRBJ2-1
CASHQGLGQFF	TGTGCCAGCCACCAGGGTCTGGGGCAGTTCTTC	NA	TRBV27	NA	TRBJ2-1
CASSPGGQAYEQYF	TGCGCCAGCAGCCCCGGGGGACAGGCCTACGAGCAGTACTTC	TRBD1	TRBV5-1	NA	TRBJ2-7
CASSTSGRTPDTQYF	TGTGCCAGCAGTACTAGCGGGAGGACACCCGATACGCAGTATTTT	TRBD2	TRBV28	NA	TRBJ2-3
CATRGLAGGDEQFF	TGTGCCACCCGGGGACTAGCGGGAGGGGATGAGCAGTTCTTC	TRBD2	TRBV2	NA	TRBJ2-1
CASTPDSVNEQFF	TGTGCCAGTACTCCGGACTCCGTCAATGAGCAGTTCTTC	NA	TRBV19	NA	TRBJ2-1
CASIQDGLGNNEQFF	TGTGCCAGCATCCAAGACGGACTAGGGAACAATGAGCAGTTCTTC	TRBD2	TRBV6-6	NA	TRBJ2-1
CASSPESFYNEQFF	TGTGCCAGCAGCCCCGAGAGCTTCTACAATGAGCAGTTCTTC	NA	TRBV7-9	once	TRBJ2-1
CASTQQGNEKLFF	TGTGCCAGCACCCAACAGGGGAACGAAAAACTGTTTTTT	TRBD1	TRBV18	NA	TRBJ1-4
CASSPQGVSNEQFF	TGCGCCAGCAGCCCTCAGGGGGTTTCCAATGAGCAGTTCTTC	TRBD1	TRBV5-1	NA	TRBJ2-1
CASSGGTGLNEKLFF	TGTGCCAGCAGCGGGGGGACAGGACTTAATGAAAAACTGTTTTTT	TRBD1	TRBV5-4	NA	TRBJ1-4
CASSVALADSTLENIQYF	TGTGCCAGCAGCGTAGCTCTGGCCGACAGCACTTTGGAAAACATTCAGTACTTC	NA	TRBV9	NA	TRBJ2-4
CASNIQGAGETQYF	TGTGCCAGCAACATACAGGGGGCCGGGGAGACCCAGTACTTC	TRBD1	TRBV9	NA	TRBJ2-5
CASSLARDRVGTEAFF	TGCGCCAGCAGCTTGGCCCGAGACAGGGTCGGCACTGAAGCTTTCTTT	TRBD1	TRBV5-1	NA	TRBJ1-1
CASSQAYRGLFGNTEAFF	TGCGCCAGCAGCCAAGCTTATAGGGGCCTCTTCGGGAACACTGAAGCTTTCTTT	NA	TRBV4-1	NA	TRBJ1-1
CASSWRGGTYEQYF	TGTGCCAGCAGCTGGAGGGGAGGAACCTACGAGCAGTACTTC	NA	TRBV5-6	NA	TRBJ2-7
CAWSVLAGEQYF	TGTGCCTGGAGTGTACTCGCGGGGGAGCAGTACTTC	NA	TRBV30	NA	TRBJ2-7
CASSFAGLENEQFF	TGCGCCAGCAGCTTCGCGGGACTAGAGAATGAGCAGTTCTTC	TRBD2	TRBV5-1	NA	TRBJ2-1
CASSPGGEVNYGYTF	TGCGCCAGCAGCCCCGGGGGTGAGGTTAACTATGGCTACACCTTC	NA	TRBV5-1	NA	TRBJ1-2
CATSDLGLMGGELFF	TGTGCCACCAGTGATTTGGGACTTATGGGCGGGGAGCTGTTTTTT	NA	TRBV24-1	NA	TRBJ2-2
CASSEKRGNYEQYF	TGCGCCAGCAGCGAGAAGCGCGGTAACTACGAGCAGTACTTC	NA	TRBV10-1	NA	TRBJ2-7
CASSIPGGPEDTQYF	TGTGCCAGTAGTATACCGGGAGGGCCGGAAGATACGCAGTATTTT	TRBD2	TRBV19	NA	TRBJ2-3